These 25 T cell receptor beta chains were all obtained from the same sample, sequenced in a study of T-cell reconstitution after alpha-beta-depleted transplantation in children. Unique molecular identifiers tagged the TCRbeta library. MiXCR, run by TCRdb on the PCR reads, gives a single entry per CDR3 protein. The sample has 600,000 to 700,000 distinct CDR3 sequences, 16% seen once; the top ten hold 1.1%. The sequencing used PBMCs from the stem cell graft donor, collected from the stem cell graft. All receptors come from a human donor who donated a stem cell graft to a child with acute myeloid leukemia.

The chain carries TRBV3-1 and TRBJ2-1, with D perhaps given as TRBD1 or TRBD2 (5 bases each). Trimming shortened V by 1 base and J by 9 bases, and 13 bases separated the two germline ends. The CDR3 totals 14 residues. Germline V gene data show CDR1 as LGHDT and CDR2 as YNNKEL (reference sequence). This chain's CDR3 is CASSQGGTPGEQFF. The DNA of the CDR3 is TGTGCCAGCAGCCAAGGAGGGACGCCAGGTGAGCAGTTCTTC.

The sample holds a few counts of this clonotype. The chain has TRBV7-2 and TRBJ1-6; D may be TRBD1 (5 bases). The CDR3 runs 16 residues. Trimming stripped 1 base from V and 7 bases from J, with 14 bases between. CDR1 is SGHTA and CDR2 is FQGNSA in the germline V gene. CDR3 in amino acids: CASSLVGGGWNSPLHF. Written as DNA, the CDR3 is TGTGCCAGCAGCTTAGTGGGGGGGGGATGGAATTCACCCCTCCACTTT.

This chain connects TRBV12-3 or TRBV12-4 to TRBJ2-1; no firm D call. With 4 bases removed from V and 6 bases from J, the gap between germline ends came to 16 bases. The CDR3 consists of 15 residues. The chain's CDR3 is CASSSPNSIGNEQFF. Written as DNA, the CDR3 is TGTGCCAGCAGTTCACCGAATAGCATCGGCAATGAGCAGTTCTTC.

In this sample, this clonotype turned up many times. The chain links TRBV10-3 to TRBJ1-1; tentatively, D is TRBD1 (6 bases). The CDR3 length is 14 residues. Trimming left V 2 bases short and J 7 bases short, with 14 bases between. Germline-derived CDR1 and CDR2 are ENHRY and SYGVKD. The CDR3 reads CAISEKAGDFEAFF. The DNA of the CDR3 is TGTGCCATCAGTGAGAAGGCAGGGGATTTTGAAGCTTTCTTT.

This clonotype was counted a few times. This chain uses TRBV12-3 or TRBV12-4 with TRBJ2-3; the D gene is possibly TRBD1 (5 bases). The germline V and J ends were trimmed by 5 bases and 4 bases, with 22 bases remaining between them. This CDR3 comprises 17 residues. CDR3 nucleotides: TGTGCCAGCAGTCCCATGTTGAACAGGAAAAGGGCAGATACGCAGTATTTT. It is translated as CASSPMLNRKRADTQYF.

This clonotype was seen ten or more times. This chain links TRBV5-1 with TRBJ2-1, with TRBD2 matching over 8 bases. Trimming removed 0 bases from V and 3 bases from J; junction bases left unmatched: 2. Germline assignment: CDR1 SGHRS and CDR2 YFSETQ. The CDR3 has 15 residues. CDR3 sequence: CASSLELADYNEQFF. In nucleotides, the CDR3 is TGCGCCAGCAGCTTGGAACTAGCGGACTACAATGAGCAGTTCTTC.

This chain connects TRBV7-8 to TRBJ2-5; D not resolved. The CDR3 is made up of 15 amino acids. Between the trimmed V and J ends, which lost 2 bases and 0 bases, there was a span of 10 bases. Germline-derived CDR1 and CDR2 are SGHVS and FQNEAQ. The CDR3 reads CASSLIRPNQETQYF. CDR3 DNA: TGTGCCAGCAGCTTAATTCGGCCGAACCAAGAGACCCAGTACTTC.

This clonotype was counted many times. This chain connects TRBV7-2 to TRBJ2-7; no firm D call. Germline-derived CDR1 and CDR2 are SGHTA and FQGNSA. The length of the CDR3 is 14 residues. The V and J ends lost 1 base and 7 bases respectively, with 14 bases between them. Here the CDR3 DNA reads TGTGCCAGCAGCTTAGGCGACTGGGCGCGAGAGCAGTACTTC. Amino acids: CASSLGDWAREQYF.

This clonotype was counted ten times or more. V and J are TRBV7-2 and TRBJ1-3, with D unresolved. The V gene's germline CDR1 is SGHTA and CDR2 FQGNSA. The CDR3 sequence is 15 residues long. V dropped 5 bases and J dropped 0 bases, with 11 bases sitting between them. This CDR3 reads CASSAQRSSGNTIYF. CDR3 nucleotide sequence: TGTGCCAGCAGCGCGCAACGGAGCTCTGGAAACACCATATATTTT.

A single count supports this clonotype. A read error may explain this, as a much larger clone is one base away. The chain has TRBV20-1 and TRBJ2-7; 8 bases map to TRBD1. This CDR3 contains 14 residues. Per the germline V gene, CDR1 is DFQATT and CDR2 is SNEGSKA (reference sequence). The CDR3 here is CSAGRTGNFYAQYF. CDR3 sequence (DNA): TGCAGTGCTGGCCGGACAGGGAATTTCTACGCGCAGTACTTC.

There are many counts of this clonotype. J is TRBJ1-1 and V is TRBV29-1; TRBD1 aligns across 7 bases. V lost 0 bases, J lost 8 bases, and 3 bases stayed unmatched. The germline V gene has CDR1 SQVTM and CDR2 ANQGSEA. CDR3 size: 12 residues. The DNA for the CDR3 is TGCAGCGTTGAAGAAGGGGGACAGGAAGCTTTCTTT. Protein: CSVEEGGQEAFF.

This clonotype occurred many times. This sequence joins TRBV12-3 or TRBV12-4 and TRBJ2-1; D might be TRBD2 (6 bases). Trimming removed 2 bases at V and 1 base at J, with 12 bases between. The CDR3 has 16 amino acids. The CDR3 reads CASSLWGDRSYNEQFF. The CDR3 DNA reads as TGTGCCAGCAGTTTATGGGGGGATCGATCCTACAATGAGCAGTTCTTC.

In its sample, this clonotype was seen a few times. This sequence joins TRBV5-5 and TRBJ2-3, with 7 positions matching TRBD1. Germline V gene lookup returns CDR1 SGHKS and CDR2 YYEKEE (reference sequence). The CDR3 loop spans 15 amino acids. After removal of 0 bases from V and 2 bases from J, the junction contained 3 bases not matched to a gene. CDR3 DNA: TGTGCCAGCAGCTTGGGACAGGGTATCACAGATACGCAGTATTTT. It specifies CASSLGQGITDTQYF.

This clonotype was counted a few times. The rearrangement joins TRBV7-6 to TRBJ1-1; possible D gene TRBD1, 6 bases. Germline values: CDR1 SGHVS, CDR2 FNYEAQ. Trimming took 1 base from V and 3 from J, leaving 9 bases between them. The CDR3 length is 14 residues. CDR3 DNA sequence: TGTGCCAGCAGCTTAGAATCAGGGGACACTGAAGCTTTCTTT. It specifies CASSLESGDTEAFF.

This clonotype was counted once. One end of the junction fails to match germline, which may point to a read error. The rearrangement joins TRBV7-9 to TRBJ2-1, with D perhaps given as TRBD1 or TRBD2 (5 bases each). The germline gives CDR1 SEHNR, CDR2 FQNEAQ (reference sequence). The length of the CDR3 is 14 residues. The CDR3 here is CASSLGGYYNEHFF. The CDR3 nucleotides read TGTGCCAGCAGCTTAGGGGGGTACTACAATGAGCACTTCTTC.

At least ten counts were recorded for this clonotype. CDR3 sequence reads: CSAIAGEETQYF. The CDR3 coding sequence is TGCAGTGCAATAGCGGGCGAAGAGACCCAGTACTTC. This rearrangement joins TRBV20-1 to TRBJ2-5; 7 nucleotides agree with TRBD2. The V gene end was trimmed by 6 bases and the J gene end by 3 bases; junction bases not matched to a gene: 4. Germline V gene data show CDR1 as DFQATT and CDR2 as SNEGSKA (reference sequence). This CDR3 comprises 12 residues.

Comments on this clonotype: One junction end disagrees with the germline gene, perhaps due to a read error. The V and J genes are TRBV5-4 and TRBJ2-1; no definite D call. The CDR3 is 13 residues long. Germline V gene lookup returns CDR1 SGHNT and CDR2 YYREEE (reference sequence). The CDR3 sequence is CASSLDRVDEQLF. CDR3 sequence (DNA): TGTGCCAGCAGCTTGGATCGGGTGGATGAGCAGCTCTTC. The whole variable domain, remainder taken from reference TRBV5-4 and TRBJ2-1, is ETGVTQSPTHLIKTRGQQVTLRCSSQSGHNTVSWYQQALGQGPQFIFQYYREEENGRGNFPPRFSGLQFPNYSSELNVNALELDDSALYLCASSLDRVDEQLFGPGTRLTVL.

The chain recombines TRBV29-1 with TRBJ2-2; D is ambiguous. V shed 7 bases and J shed 0 bases, with 9 bases lying between them. CDR1 and CDR2 (germline): SQVTM, ANQGSEA. This CDR3 contains 13 residues. CDR3 in DNA: TGCAGCGGTGTACACGCGAACACCGGGGAGCTGTTTTTT. This translates into CSGVHANTGELFF.

This clonotype was detected many times. This chain joins TRBV20-1 and TRBJ1-5; D uncertain. This CDR3 spans 14 amino acids. V was shortened by 1 base and J by 0 bases, with 7 bases between the two germline ends. The V gene's germline CDR1 is DFQATT and CDR2 SNEGSKA (reference sequence). CDR3 loop: CSARGDGSNQPQHF. Written as DNA, the CDR3 is TGCAGTGCTAGAGGCGACGGTAGCAATCAGCCCCAGCATTTT.

Points on this clonotype: This may stem from a read error, because a much larger clone lies one nucleotide away. The rearrangement uses TRBV11-1 and TRBJ1-2; D gene ambiguous. In germline, CDR1 is SGHAT, CDR2 FQDESV (reference sequence). This CDR3 spans 13 amino acids. CDR3 residues: CGSSLSNYYGYTF. As DNA, the CDR3 is TGTGGCAGCAGCTTATCCAACTACTATGGCTACACCTTC. The complete variable domain, with remaining parts taken from reference TRBV11-1 and TRBJ1-2, reads EAEVAQSPRYKITEKSQAVAFWCDPISGHATLYWYRQILGQGPELLVQFQDESVVDDSQLPKDRFSAERLKGVDSTLKIQPAELGDSAMYLCGSSLSNYYGYTFGSGTRLTVV.

V usage is TRBV5-1 and J usage is TRBJ1-5; 7 bases fit TRBD1. Germline trimming cut 4 bases from V and 5 bases from J; bases unmatched to any gene: 3. Germline V gene data show CDR1 as SGHRS and CDR2 as YFSETQ. The CDR3 is made up of 13 amino acids. CDR3 DNA: TGCGCCAGCAGCGTCGGACAGGATCAGCCCCAGCATTTT. Translation: CASSVGQDQPQHF.

The chain employs TRBV20-1 and TRBJ2-3, with 7 bases matching TRBD1. Germline CDR1 and CDR2: DFQATT and SNEGSKA (reference sequence). Trimming cost V 5 bases and J 4 bases; bases outside gene matches: 6. This CDR3 is built from 13 residues. For the CDR3, the DNA is TGCAGTGCTCGACAGGGAACCGCAGATACGCAGTATTTT. Translating gives CSARQGTADTQYF.

This clonotype was recorded a few times. V and J are TRBV2 and TRBJ2-4, with D perhaps TRBD1 (6 bases). The CDR3 has 14 amino acids. From germline, CDR1 is SNHLY and CDR2 FYNNEI. The V end was cut by 1 base, the J end by 6 bases, with 10 bases between. The CDR3 spells CASSEGTELNIQYF. The CDR3 DNA sequence: TGTGCCAGCAGTGAAGGGACAGAATTAAACATTCAGTACTTC.

The rearrangement links TRBV20-1 to TRBJ2-3; 8 bases match TRBD2. Unmatched junction bases numbered 7, after V lost 0 bases and J lost 5 bases. The CDR3 consists of 15 residues. CDR1 and CDR2 from the germline V gene are DFQATT and SNEGSKA (reference sequence). This CDR3 reads CSARDTGGPRDTQYF. CDR3 nucleotides: TGCAGTGCTAGAGATACGGGGGGGCCAAGAGATACGCAGTATTTT.

This chain uses TRBV5-1 with TRBJ2-2; 9 bases are shared with TRBD1. V dropped 0 bases and J dropped 7; count of bases not matched to a gene: 7. This CDR3 has 16 residues. Germline V gene sequence: CDR1 SGHRS, CDR2 YFSETQ. As DNA, the CDR3 is TGCGCCAGCAGCTTGGAGGGACAGGGAAAAATCGGGGAGCTGTTTTTT. Its protein is CASSLEGQGKIGELFF.